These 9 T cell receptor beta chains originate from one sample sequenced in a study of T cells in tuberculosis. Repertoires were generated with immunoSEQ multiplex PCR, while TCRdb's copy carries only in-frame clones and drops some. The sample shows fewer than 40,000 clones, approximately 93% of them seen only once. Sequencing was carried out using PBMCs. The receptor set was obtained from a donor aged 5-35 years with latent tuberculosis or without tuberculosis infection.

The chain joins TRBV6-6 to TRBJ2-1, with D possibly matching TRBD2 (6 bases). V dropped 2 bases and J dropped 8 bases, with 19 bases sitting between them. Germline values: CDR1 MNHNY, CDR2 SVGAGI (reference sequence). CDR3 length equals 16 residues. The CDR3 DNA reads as TGTGCCAGCAGTTACGGGACCAGAAGAGGCGGGGATGAGCAGTTCTTC. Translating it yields CASSYGTRRGGDEQFF.

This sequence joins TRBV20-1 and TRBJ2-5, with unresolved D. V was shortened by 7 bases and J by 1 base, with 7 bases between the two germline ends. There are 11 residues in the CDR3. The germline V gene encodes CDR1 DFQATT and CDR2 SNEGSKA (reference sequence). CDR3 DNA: TGCAGTGTCAGAGGCCAAGAGACCCAGTACTTC. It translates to CSVRGQETQYF.

CDR3 amino acids: CASSLGTLPYEQYF. The CDR3 DNA follows: TGTGCCAGCAGTTTAGGCACACTACCTTACGAGCAGTACTTC. The V and J genes are TRBV28 and TRBJ2-7, with no clear D. CDR3 length: 14 amino acids. Deletions cut 2 bases from V and 4 bases from J, with 12 bases between. The germline CDR1 and CDR2 sequences are MDHEN and SYDVKM.

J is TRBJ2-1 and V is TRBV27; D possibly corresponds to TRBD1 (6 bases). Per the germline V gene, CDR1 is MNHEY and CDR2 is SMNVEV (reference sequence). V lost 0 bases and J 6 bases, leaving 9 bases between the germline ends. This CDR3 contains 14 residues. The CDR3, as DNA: TGTGCCAGCAGTTTATCGACAGGAGCCAATGAGCAGTTCTTC. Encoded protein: CASSLSTGANEQFF.

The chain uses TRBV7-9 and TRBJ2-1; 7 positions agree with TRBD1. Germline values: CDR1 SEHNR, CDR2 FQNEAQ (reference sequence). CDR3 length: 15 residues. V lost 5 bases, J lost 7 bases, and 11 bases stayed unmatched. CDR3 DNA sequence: TGTGCCAGCAGCATCACGGGACAGCCGAGGAATGAGCAGTTCTTC. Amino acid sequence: CASSITGQPRNEQFF.

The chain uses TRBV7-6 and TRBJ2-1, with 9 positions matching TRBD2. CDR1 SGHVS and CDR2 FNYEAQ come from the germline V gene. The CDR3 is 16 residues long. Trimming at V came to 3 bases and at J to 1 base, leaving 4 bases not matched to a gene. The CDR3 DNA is TGTGCCAGCAGCTTTCTAGCGGGACCTTCCTACAATGAGCAGTTCTTC. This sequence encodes CASSFLAGPSYNEQFF. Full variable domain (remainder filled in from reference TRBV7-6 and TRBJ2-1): GAGVSQSPRYKVTKRGQDVALRCDPISGHVSLYWYRQALGQGPEFLTYFNYEAQQDKSGLPNDRFSAERPEGSISTLTIQRTEQRDSAMYRCASSFLAGPSYNEQFFGPGTRLTVL.

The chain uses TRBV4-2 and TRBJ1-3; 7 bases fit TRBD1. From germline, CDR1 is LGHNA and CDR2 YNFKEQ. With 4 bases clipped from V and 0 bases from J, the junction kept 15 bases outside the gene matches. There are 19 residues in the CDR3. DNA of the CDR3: TGTGCCAGCAGCCCGACCGGGACAGACCATCGAGTCTCTGGAAACACCATATATTTT. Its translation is CASSPTGTDHRVSGNTIYF.

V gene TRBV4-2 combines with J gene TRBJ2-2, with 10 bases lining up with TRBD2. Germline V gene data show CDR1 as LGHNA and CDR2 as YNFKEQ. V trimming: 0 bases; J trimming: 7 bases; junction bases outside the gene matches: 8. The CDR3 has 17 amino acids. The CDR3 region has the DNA TGTGCCAGCAGCCAAGATCGCCTAGCGGGAGATCTCGGGGAGCTGTTTTTT. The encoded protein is CASSQDRLAGDLGELFF.

CDR3 sequence (DNA): TGTGCCAGCAGCCGGGACTATTTCTATGGCTACACCTTC. Translating gives CASSRDYFYGYTF. The chain links TRBV28 to TRBJ1-2; TRBD1 might be the D (5 bases). Germline CDR1 reads MDHEN; CDR2 reads SYDVKM. V lost 6 bases, J lost 4 bases, and 12 bases lay in between. The CDR3 runs to 13 residues.